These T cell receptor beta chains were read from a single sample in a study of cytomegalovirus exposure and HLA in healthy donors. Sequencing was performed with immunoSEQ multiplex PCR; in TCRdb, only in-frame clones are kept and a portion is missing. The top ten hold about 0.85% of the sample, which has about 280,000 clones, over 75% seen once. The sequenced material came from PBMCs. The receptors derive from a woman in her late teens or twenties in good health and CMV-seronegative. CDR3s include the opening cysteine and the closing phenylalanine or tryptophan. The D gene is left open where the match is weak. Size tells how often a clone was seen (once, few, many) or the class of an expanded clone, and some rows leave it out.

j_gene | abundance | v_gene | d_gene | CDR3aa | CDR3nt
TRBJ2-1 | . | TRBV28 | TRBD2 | CASRGTSGHNEQFF | TGTGCCAGCAGAGGGACTAGCGGACACAATGAGCAGTTCTTC
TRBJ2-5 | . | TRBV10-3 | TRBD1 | CAISGRQGLGETQYF | TGTGCCATCAGTGGGAGACAGGGGCTTGGGGAGACCCAGTACTTC
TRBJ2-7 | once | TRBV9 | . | CASSVAASSYEQYF | TGTGCCAGCAGCGTAGCTGCCAGCTCCTACGAGCAGTACTTC
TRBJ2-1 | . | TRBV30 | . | CAWSVATHNEQFF | TGTGCCTGGAGTGTAGCGACGCACAATGAGCAGTTCTTC
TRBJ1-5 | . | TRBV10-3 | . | CAISGQLNQPQHF | TGTGCCATCAGTGGACAGCTCAATCAGCCCCAGCATTTT
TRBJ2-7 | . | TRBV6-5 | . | CASSYSRQSSYEQYF | TGTGCCAGCAGTTACTCGCGACAGAGTTCCTACGAGCAGTACTTC
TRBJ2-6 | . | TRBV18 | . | CASSGQGSGANVLTF | TGTGCCAGCTCAGGTCAGGGGTCTGGGGCCAACGTCCTGACTTTC
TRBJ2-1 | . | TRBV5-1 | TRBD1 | CASSQGTGSINEQFF | TGCGCCAGCAGCCAGGGGACAGGGTCTATCAATGAGCAGTTCTTC
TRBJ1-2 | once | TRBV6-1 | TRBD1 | CASRIRDSYGYTF | TGTGCCAGCAGGATAAGGGACAGCTATGGCTACACCTTC
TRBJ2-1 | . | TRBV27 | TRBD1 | CASSLMTGTGVNEQFF | TGTGCCAGCAGTTTGATGACCGGGACAGGGGTCAATGAGCAGTTCTTC
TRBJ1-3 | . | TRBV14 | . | CASSPLGPSSGNTIYF | TGTGCCAGCAGCCCCCTAGGTCCTTCCTCTGGAAACACCATATATTTT
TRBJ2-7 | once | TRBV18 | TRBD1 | CASSRSRPGQGISDEQYF | TGTGCCAGCTCACGCTCGAGACCGGGACAGGGGATTAGTGACGAGCAGTACTTC
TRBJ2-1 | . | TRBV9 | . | CASSVAKADEGSYNEQFF | TGTGCCAGCAGCGTAGCTAAAGCGGACGAAGGATCCTACAATGAGCAGTTCTTC
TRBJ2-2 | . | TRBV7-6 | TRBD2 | CASSGLAGASPDTGELFF | TGTGCCAGCAGCGGGCTAGCGGGAGCAAGCCCGGACACCGGGGAGCTGTTTTTT
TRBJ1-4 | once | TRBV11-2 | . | CASSLSGWTNEKLFF | TGTGCCAGCAGCTTATCCGGGTGGACTAATGAAAAACTGTTTTTT
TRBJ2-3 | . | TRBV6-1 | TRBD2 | CASSLVRTSGDTQYF | TGTGCCAGCAGTCTAGTCAGGACTAGCGGAGATACGCAGTATTTT
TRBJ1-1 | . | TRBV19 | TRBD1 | CASRLQGDTEAFF | TGTGCCAGTAGATTACAGGGGGATACTGAAGCTTTCTTT
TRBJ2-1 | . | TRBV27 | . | CASSLRGRDEQFF | TGTGCCAGCAGTTTAAGGGGGAGGGATGAGCAGTTCTTC
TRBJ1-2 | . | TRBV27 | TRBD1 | CASSRTGGIFYYGYTF | TGTGCCAGCAGCCGGACAGGGGGCATATTTTATTATGGCTACACCTTC
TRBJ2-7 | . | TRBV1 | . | CTSSLHIRRRGTHEQYF | TGCACCAGCAGCCTCCATATCCGACGGCGGGGGACTCACGAGCAGTACTTC